The clone carrying this T cell receptor (beta chain) was observed a handful of times. The data derive from a study of blood T cell repertoires in COVID-19. About the research overall: T cells, B-cell-depleted T cells, or PBMCs supplied cDNA or gDNA.

Symptom resolution, clearance, or two negative PCRs marked donors in Cohort 3 as recovered. Germline loops: CDR1 KGHSH, CDR2 LQKENI. The ends lost 7 bases at V and 4 bases at J; junction bases unmatched: 4. This CDR3 is 13 amino acids long. Under the authors' procedure: It was from reference gene primer amplification that nucleated cell counts were estimated. The table came from immunoSEQ multiplex PCR; TCRdb's copy has only in-frame clones and leaves some out. V and J calls and clone size are copied from that table; D and trimming were computed from the DNA. Of roughly 250,000 clones in the sample, about 84% were seen once.

The rearrangement uses TRBV18 and TRBJ1-5; 7 bases are shared with TRBD1. This sequence was found in a woman between 45 and 60 years old who had recovered from COVID-19. Sequences were obtained from PBMCs or T cells enriched from blood (not recorded which). CDR3 loop: CASFRDRNQPQHF. The CDR3 bases are TGTGCCAGCTTCCGGGACAGAAATCAGCCCCAGCATTTT.